The 22 T cell receptor beta chains given below trace back to one sample, sequenced in a study of cytomegalovirus exposure and HLA in healthy donors (dated by TCRdb to about 2017). Libraries were built with the immunoSEQ multiplex PCR assay. The multiplex PCR relied on a mix of 60 forward primers for TCR Vbeta segments and 13 reverse primers for TCR Jbeta segments. TCRdb re-hosts the immuneACCESS table, in-frame sequences only. Its copies lack some clones; in the studies checked, an unresolved V gene accounts for under half of them, and the cause for the rest is not known. Here the sample has approximately 200,000 clones; around 82% occur a single time. The top ten hold approximately 0.26% of the sample. Sequencing input: PBMCs. All receptors come from a boy younger than 18 in good health and CMV-seronegative.

The chain has TRBV5-6 and TRBJ1-2, with 7 bases matching TRBD1. The V gene end was trimmed by 6 bases and the J gene end by 4 bases; junction bases not matched to a gene: 6. The CDR3 has 13 amino acids. CDR1 SGHDT and CDR2 YYEEEE come from the germline V gene. The CDR3, as DNA: TGTGCCAGCAAGGGGGCAGCACTCTATGGCTACACCTTC. Encoded protein: CASKGAALYGYTF.

This clone was counted a single time. The chain recombines TRBV2 with TRBJ1-5; D is possibly TRBD1 (5 bases). In germline, CDR1 is SNHLY, CDR2 FYNNEI. The CDR3 is 13 residues long. V was pared by 7 bases and J by 6 bases, with 13 bases between. DNA for the CDR3: TGTGCCAGCAAGGGACGGGGGGTTCAGCCCCAGCATTTT. The encoded protein is CASKGRGVQPQHF.

This clone was counted only a few times. J is TRBJ2-5 and V is TRBV9, with D possibly being TRBD1 (5 bases). Germline V CDR1 and CDR2: SGDLS, YYNGEE. V lost 3 bases to trimming and J lost 2 bases, with 8 bases between them. There are 13 residues in the CDR3. CDR3 loop: CASSGTMQETQYF. For the CDR3, the DNA is TGTGCCAGCAGCGGGACAATGCAAGAGACCCAGTACTTC.

The V and J genes are TRBV27 and TRBJ2-3; no firm D call. Trimming shortened V by 3 bases and J by 4 bases, and 11 bases separated the two germline ends. In germline, CDR1 is MNHEY, CDR2 SMNVEV (reference sequence). The CDR3 totals 14 residues. CDR3 sequence reads: CASSLVASADTQYF. In nucleotides, the CDR3 is TGTGCCAGCAGTTTGGTCGCTAGTGCAGATACGCAGTATTTT.

V and J are TRBV9 and TRBJ2-1; 9 positions match TRBD2. Germline CDR1 SGDLS, CDR2 YYNGEE. The ends lost 5 bases at V and 7 bases at J; junction bases unmatched: 13. The CDR3 extends over 16 amino acids. The DNA of the CDR3 is TGTGCCAGCAGTCTCGGAGGAGCGGGAGGTATTAATGAGCAGTTCTTC. As protein: CASSLGGAGGINEQFF.

The CDR3 nucleotides read TGCAGTGCTAGAGTCCAGGGAGAAGCTTTCTTT. This sequence encodes CSARVQGEAFF. The chain joins TRBV20-1 to TRBJ1-1; tentative D call: TRBD1 (5 bases). Germline CDR1 reads DFQATT; CDR2 reads SNEGSKA (reference sequence). Trimming removed 1 base from V and 8 bases from J, with 8 bases in between. The CDR3 has 11 residues.

The chain employs TRBV18 and TRBJ2-1; weak D call: TRBD2 (5 bases). V lost 3 bases and J 10 bases, leaving 13 bases between the germline ends. This CDR3 is built from 13 residues. Germline V gives CDR1 KGHSH, CDR2 LQKENI. The CDR3 coding sequence is TGTGCCAGCTCACCGCCTGGATGGAGGGAGCAGTTCTTC. Translating it yields CASSPPGWREQFF.

This chain joins TRBV5-8 and TRBJ1-1; D is possibly TRBD1 (5 bases). CDR1 and CDR2 (germline): SGHTS, YDEGEE. CDR3 length: 15 amino acids. V lost 0 bases and J 9 bases, leaving 18 bases between the germline ends. This CDR3 reads CASSLGGEARGQAFF. CDR3 coding DNA: TGTGCCAGCAGCTTGGGGGGCGAGGCTAGGGGCCAAGCTTTCTTT.

The chain uses TRBV11-2 and TRBJ2-3, with 10 bases that match TRBD1. The CDR3 is made up of 16 amino acids. V trimming: 1 base; J trimming: 3 bases; junction bases outside the gene matches: 4. From germline, CDR1 is SGHAT and CDR2 FQNNGV. This chain's CDR3 is CASSLVMDRGTDTQYF. The CDR3 DNA follows: TGTGCCAGCAGCTTAGTAATGGACAGGGGGACAGATACGCAGTATTTT.

V is TRBV11-3 and J is TRBJ1-1, with a possible D match to TRBD1 (6 bases). The V gene lost 5 bases and the J gene lost 4 bases, with 11 bases spanning the gap. The CDR3 length is 13 residues. The germline V gene has CDR1 SGHNT and CDR2 YENEEA. The CDR3 DNA sequence: TGTGCCAGCAGCCGGGACACCCTCACTGAAGCTTTCTTT. Encoded protein: CASSRDTLTEAFF.

This chain connects TRBV7-9 to TRBJ2-1, with D uncertain. The V gene's germline CDR1 is SEHNR and CDR2 FQNEAQ (reference sequence). Trimming shortened V by 2 bases and J by 2 bases, and 13 bases separated the two germline ends. CDR3 length: 16 residues. The CDR3 here is CASSLYLDSPYNEQFF. As DNA, the CDR3 is TGTGCCAGCAGCTTATACCTAGACTCACCCTACAATGAGCAGTTCTTC.

The chain is built from TRBV6-4 and TRBJ2-6, with D perhaps matching TRBD2 (6 bases). With 6 bases removed from V and 0 bases from J, the gap between germline ends came to 12 bases. CDR1 is MRHNA and CDR2 is SNTAGT in the germline V gene. This CDR3 spans 16 amino acids. CDR3 in amino acids: CASSGTVASGANVLTF. CDR3 nucleotide sequence: TGTGCCAGCAGCGGGACTGTTGCCTCTGGGGCCAACGTCCTGACTTTC.

In its sample, this clone was seen a few times. The rearrangement links TRBV7-2 to TRBJ2-2, with 7 bases lining up with TRBD1. There are 15 residues in the CDR3. CDR1 and CDR2 (germline): SGHTA, FQGNSA. Losses at the gene ends were 6 bases for V and 7 bases for J; bases not matched to a gene: 11. CDR3 residues: CASRYGTALDGELFF. CDR3 sequence (DNA): TGTGCCAGCAGATACGGGACAGCTCTGGACGGGGAGCTGTTTTTT.

This chain joins TRBV7-6 and TRBJ1-1, with no clear D. CDR3 length: 14 residues. From germline, CDR1 is SGHVS and CDR2 FNYEAQ. The ends were cut back, 5 bases at V and 5 bases at J, with 15 bases in the middle. CDR3 region: CASSQAGRITEAFF. The CDR3 DNA reads as TGTGCCAGCAGCCAAGCGGGGAGGATTACTGAAGCTTTCTTT.

This chain joins TRBV9 and TRBJ1-2; TRBD1 agrees at 7 bases. Germline V gene lookup returns CDR1 SGDLS and CDR2 YYNGEE. The CDR3 has 14 residues. The trim removed 0 bases at V and 4 bases at J, leaving 3 bases unmatched. Here the CDR3 reads CASSVAPGGYGYTF. The CDR3 DNA reads as TGTGCCAGCAGCGTAGCTCCAGGGGGCTATGGCTACACCTTC.

The chain is built from TRBV18 and TRBJ1-2; D is unresolved. The CDR3 sequence is 14 residues long. Germline V gene sequence: CDR1 KGHSH, CDR2 LQKENI. V lost 6 bases, J lost 3 bases, and 14 bases lay in between. CDR3 region: CASSRLGIDYGYTF. In DNA, the CDR3 is TGTGCCAGCTCCCGCCTGGGCATCGACTATGGCTACACCTTC.

The V gene is TRBV19, the J gene TRBJ2-1; TRBD2 might be the D (5 bases). The CDR3 consists of 14 residues. V was cut by 5 bases and J by 10 bases, with 18 bases left in between. CDR1 is LNHDA and CDR2 is SQIVND in the germline V gene (reference sequence). CDR3: CASSHLSPGEEQFF. CDR3 DNA: TGTGCCAGTAGTCACCTGAGCCCCGGGGAAGAGCAGTTCTTC.

The chain couples TRBV27 to TRBJ2-7; D remains ambiguous. Germline V gene data show CDR1 as MNHEY and CDR2 as SMNVEV (reference sequence). The CDR3 spans 13 residues. V lost 1 base, J lost 4 bases, and 8 bases lay in between. The CDR3 loop reads CASSLLGRYEQYF. The CDR3 DNA follows: TGTGCCAGCAGTTTATTGGGCCGATACGAGCAGTACTTC.

The chain combines TRBV6-1 with TRBJ2-3; 12 nucleotides align to TRBD2. The CDR3 totals 14 residues. The germline gives CDR1 MNHNS, CDR2 SASEGT. V gave up 6 bases and J gave up 6 bases; unmatched junction bases: 4. CDR3 DNA sequence: TGTGCCAGCAGCAGACTAGCGGGGGCGGATACGCAGTATTTT. This codes for CASSRLAGADTQYF.

This clone was counted a single time. The chain's CDR3 is CASKYSPNTEAFF. The CDR3 nucleotides read TGTGCCAGCAAGTACAGCCCGAACACTGAAGCTTTCTTT. The rearrangement joins TRBV27 to TRBJ1-1; no definite D call. Germline V lookup: CDR1 MNHEY, CDR2 SMNVEV (reference sequence). Trimming removed 7 bases from V and 1 base from J, with 10 bases in between. CDR3 length: 13 residues.

The chain couples TRBV18 to TRBJ2-7; tentative D call: TRBD1 (6 bases). The CDR3 covers 14 residues. V lost 5 bases to trimming and J lost 0 bases, with 11 bases between them. Germline CDR1 reads KGHSH; CDR2 reads LQKENI. For the CDR3, the DNA is TGTGCCAGCTCAACCAGGGGTAGCTCCTACGAGCAGTACTTC. Amino acid sequence: CASSTRGSSYEQYF.

V is TRBV15 and J is TRBJ1-4; 7 bases are a match to TRBD1. From germline, CDR1 is LNHNV and CDR2 YYDKDF (reference sequence). Trimming removed 4 bases from V and 1 base from J; junction bases left unmatched: 3. The CDR3 has 15 amino acids. The CDR3: CATSTYRGTNEKLFF. The CDR3, as DNA: TGTGCCACCAGCACCTACAGGGGAACTAATGAAAAACTGTTTTTT.